Included here is one T cell receptor beta chain sequence, with context. Its antigen is not known. This specimen belongs to a study of OX40 agonist ivuxolimab in advanced cancers. General study results and limits: There was clonal expansion of CD4+ and CD8+ blood T cells by week 6 at 0.1 to 3.0 mg/kg.

The method was immunoSEQ multiplex PCR; TCRdb's version includes in-frame clones alone and lacks a portion of them. The sample carries more than 75,000 clones, around 86% recorded once. Germline assignment: CDR1 SGHRS and CDR2 YFSETQ. The CDR3 length is 14 residues. Trimming stripped 0 bases from V and 0 bases from J, with 6 bases between. Sequences were derived from CD4+ or CD8+ T cells sorted from blood, sampled in a trial of the OX40 agonist ivuxolimab. The V gene is TRBV5-1, the J gene TRBJ1-1; D is uncertain. This clonotype was sampled from an adult with an advanced solid tumor such as melanoma, head and neck, liver or kidney cancer. CDR3 sequence: CASSLGPMNTEAFF. The DNA for the CDR3 is TGCGCCAGCAGCTTGGGGCCGATGAACACTGAAGCTTTCTTT.